Shown below are 17 T cell receptor beta chains from a single sample sequenced in a study of shared clonotypes between healthy human individuals. Selected positively for CCR7 and CD45RO-negative, naive CD8 cells excluded terminally differentiated effector memory CD45RA+ cells. The protocol was immunoSEQ multiplex PCR, while the TCRdb copy is restricted to in-frame clones and leaves out a portion. The sample lists some 2 million clones; about 95% were seen once. Sequenced: naive CD8+ T cells sorted from blood. The receptors shown here come from a man younger than 30 in good health.

The gene calls are TRBV5-5 and TRBJ2-1; possibly TRBD1 for D (7 bases). The germline V and J ends were trimmed by 2 bases and 4 bases, with 13 bases remaining between them. Per the germline V gene, CDR1 is SGHKS and CDR2 is YYEKEE (reference sequence). The CDR3 loop spans 15 amino acids. Here the CDR3 DNA reads TGTGCCAGCAGCTTCTCAGGGGGGTTTTACAATGAGCAGTTCTTC. Protein sequence: CASSFSGGFYNEQFF.

V and J are TRBV9 and TRBJ2-5; tentative D call: TRBD1 (6 bases). Germline V lookup: CDR1 SGDLS, CDR2 YYNGEE. The CDR3 is made up of 16 amino acids. V gave up 3 bases and J gave up 5 bases, with 20 bases separating them. This CDR3 is CASSAGAAFRSETQYF. CDR3 coding DNA: TGTGCCAGCAGCGCAGGGGCAGCGTTTAGATCGGAGACCCAGTACTTC.

The chain couples TRBV29-1 to TRBJ2-1, with TRBD1 as a possible D gene (5 bases). Trimming pared 7 bases from V and 8 bases from J, leaving 18 bases between. This CDR3 comprises 13 residues. CDR1 and CDR2 from the germline V gene are SQVTM and ANQGSEA. In nucleotides, the CDR3 is TGCAGCGGGACGGACAAAAAAAGGGATGAGCAGTTCTTC. Translating it yields CSGTDKKRDEQFF.

Comment on this clone: At the DNA level, this CDR3 is encoded by other sequences in the same sample as well. J is TRBJ2-7 and V is TRBV5-6, with D possibly matching TRBD2 (6 bases). This CDR3 has 12 amino acids. The germline V and J ends were trimmed by 2 bases and 6 bases, with 9 bases remaining between them. Germline loops: CDR1 SGHDT, CDR2 YYEEEE. The CDR3 sequence is CASSFLGGEQYF. As DNA, the CDR3 is TGTGCCAGCAGCTTCCTCGGGGGCGAGCAGTACTTC.

The chain has TRBV4-1 and TRBJ2-1; D not resolved. The CDR3 consists of 13 residues. Germline V gene lookup returns CDR1 MGHRA and CDR2 YSYEKL. Trimming shortened V by 5 bases and J by 9 bases, and 14 bases separated the two germline ends. CDR3 protein: CASSVLVSGEQFF. The DNA of the CDR3 is TGCGCCAGCAGCGTATTAGTCTCCGGTGAGCAGTTCTTC.

On this clone itself: Other nucleotide sequences in the sample specify the same CDR3. The gene calls are TRBV28 and TRBJ2-7; D remains unclear. CDR3 length equals 13 residues. V was shortened by 6 bases and J by 1 base, with 10 bases between the two germline ends. Germline V gene sequence: CDR1 MDHEN, CDR2 SYDVKM. CDR3 sequence: CASRETGSYEQYF. The DNA for the CDR3 is TGTGCCAGCAGAGAGACCGGATCCTACGAGCAGTACTTC.

V usage is TRBV29-1 and J usage is TRBJ1-2, with D possibly being TRBD1 (5 bases). Germline CDR1 SQVTM, CDR2 ANQGSEA. V was cut by 1 base and J by 0 bases, with 12 bases left in between. CDR3 length equals 15 residues. The CDR3 nucleotides are TGCAGCGTTGAAGTTACGCAGGGCGCTAACTATGGCTACACCTTC. Its translation is CSVEVTQGANYGYTF.

The chain joins TRBV5-1 to TRBJ2-5; 10 bases agree with TRBD1. Germline V gives CDR1 SGHRS, CDR2 YFSETQ. Trimming took 1 base from V and 5 from J; bases not matched to a gene: 17. The CDR3 is 19 amino acids. The CDR3 region is CASSLPLGTGDGFGETQYF. The CDR3 DNA reads as TGCGCCAGCAGCTTGCCTCTCGGGACAGGGGATGGGTTCGGTGAGACCCAGTACTTC. The whole variable domain, filled in from reference TRBV5-1 and TRBJ2-5, reads KAGVTQTPRYLIKTRGQQVTLSCSPISGHRSVSWYQQTPGQGLQFLFEYFSETQRNKGNFPGRFSGRQFSNSRSEMNVSTLELGDSALYLCASSLPLGTGDGFGETQYFGPGTRLLVL.

The V gene is TRBV6-5, the J gene TRBJ2-7, with 8 bases lining up with TRBD1. This CDR3 has 14 amino acids. The trim removed 0 bases at V and 6 bases at J, leaving 4 bases unmatched. From germline, CDR1 is MNHEY and CDR2 SVGAGI. CDR3 amino acids: CASSYSDRVTEQYF. CDR3 DNA: TGTGCCAGCAGTTACTCGGACAGGGTAACCGAGCAGTACTTC.

The table lists this clone with a count of one. The J gene is TRBJ2-7, the V gene TRBV12-5; TRBD1 agrees at 10 bases. The CDR3 is 15 residues long. Germline V gene sequence: CDR1 LGHNT, CDR2 FRNRAP. The V and J ends lost 9 bases and 4 bases, in that order; junction bases with no gene match: 12. CDR3 nucleotides: TGTGCTAGCGGCGAACTGACAGGGGGCGGATACGAGCAGTACTTC. This translates into CASGELTGGGYEQYF.

As to this clone: Distinct nucleotide sequences in the sample also encode this CDR3. This chain uses TRBV28 with TRBJ1-1; D is unclear. V gave up 3 bases and J gave up 1 base, with 9 bases separating them. The germline V gene encodes CDR1 MDHEN and CDR2 SYDVKM. This CDR3 contains 14 residues. The CDR3 reads CASSLVGGNTEAFF. The CDR3 DNA is TGTGCCAGCAGTTTGGTAGGAGGGAACACTGAAGCTTTCTTT.

The chain joins TRBV28 to TRBJ2-3; TRBD2 is a possible D gene (5 bases). The germline V gene has CDR1 MDHEN and CDR2 SYDVKM. The CDR3 runs to 18 residues. V dropped 3 bases and J dropped 0 bases, with 19 bases sitting between them. CDR3 bases: TGTGCCAGCAGTTTTAATCTCGGGGATTATACTAGCACAGATACGCAGTATTTT. It translates to CASSFNLGDYTSTDTQYF.

This chain joins TRBV5-6 and TRBJ2-7; TRBD2 matches at 10 bases. V was pared by 3 bases and J by 5 bases, with 5 bases of the junction left unmatched. Germline V gene data show CDR1 as SGHDT and CDR2 as YYEEEE. The CDR3 sequence is 14 residues long. The CDR3 bases are TGTGCCAGCAGCTCTGGACTAGCGGTAAACGAGCAGTACTTC. Protein sequence: CASSSGLAVNEQYF.

V usage is TRBV28 and J usage is TRBJ2-7; D may be TRBD2 (6 bases). The CDR3 length is 14 residues. Germline V lookup: CDR1 MDHEN, CDR2 SYDVKM. Trimming took 11 bases from V and 2 from J, leaving 19 bases between them. The CDR3 region has the DNA TGTGCCTCCTGCGGGGCCCTGGGCCCCTACGAGCAGTACTTC. Encoded protein: CASCGALGPYEQYF.

V and J are TRBV6-1 and TRBJ2-1; the D gene is possibly TRBD1 (6 bases). Germline assignment: CDR1 MNHNS and CDR2 SASEGT. V lost 4 bases, J lost 5 bases, and 18 bases lay in between. CDR3 length: 16 residues. The CDR3 region has the DNA TGTGCCAGCAGTGGACCAACAGGGCAGTGGGACAATGAGCAGTTCTTC. It is translated as CASSGPTGQWDNEQFF.

This clone showed up just once. The chain employs TRBV10-3 and TRBJ2-7, with 8 bases that match TRBD1. There are 14 residues in the CDR3. The germline V gene encodes CDR1 ENHRY and CDR2 SYGVKD. Trimming cost V 2 bases and J 5 bases; bases outside gene matches: 5. For the CDR3, the DNA is TGTGCCATCAGTGAGGGACAGGGTTTCGACGAGCAGTACTTC. It yields the protein CAISEGQGFDEQYF.

The chain couples TRBV27 to TRBJ2-2; D remains ambiguous. Germline-derived CDR1 and CDR2 are MNHEY and SMNVEV (reference sequence). The CDR3 extends over 16 amino acids. With 5 bases removed from V and 0 bases from J, the gap between germline ends came to 13 bases. The CDR3 DNA reads as TGTGCCAGCAGTCCCCGGAGTGTAACGAACACCGGGGAGCTGTTTTTT. It yields the protein CASSPRSVTNTGELFF.